This T cell receptor beta chain was retrieved from a study of blood T cell repertoires in COVID-19. TCRdb keeps only in-frame clones here, not all; method: immunoSEQ multiplex PCR. The data hold 150,000 to 200,000 clones, with around 94% observed a single time. CDR3 length: 15 amino acids. Germline CDR1 and CDR2: LGHDT and YNNKEL (reference sequence). With V trimmed by 5 bases and J by 7 bases, 10 bases remained unmatched. The chain recombines TRBV3-1 (or the pseudogene TRBV3-2) with TRBJ1-5; 8 nucleotides line up with TRBD1. What was sequenced was peripheral blood. The clonotype was recovered from a man under 40 with COVID-19, enrolled during active disease. CDR3 nucleotide sequence: TGTGCCAGCAGCAACCGGCAGGGGGCTCGGCAGCCCCAGCATTTT. Translated: CASSNRQGARQPQHF.